This entry lists 10 T cell receptor beta chains sequenced from one sample in a study of T cell responses to AZD1222 COVID-19 vaccine. Clones were read by immunoSEQ multiplex PCR, and TCRdb kept only the in-frame ones, dropping some. Of about 110,000 clones in the sample, about 90% were seen once. The material sequenced was peripheral blood, taken 28 days after the second AZD1222 dose. The receptors come from an adult who received the AZD1222 COVID-19 vaccine.

The chain joins TRBV9 to TRBJ1-2; D might be TRBD1 (6 bases). This CDR3 has 14 residues. Trimming took 3 bases from V and 8 from J, leaving 17 bases between them. Germline loops: CDR1 SGDLS, CDR2 YYNGEE. The chain's CDR3 is CASSGQAPGGGYTF. The CDR3 nucleotides are TGTGCCAGCAGCGGACAGGCCCCGGGAGGAGGCTACACCTTC. The entire variable domain, with the rest obtained from reference TRBV9 and TRBJ1-2, is as follows: DSGVTQTPKHLITATGQRVTLRCSPRSGDLSVYWYQQSLDQGLQFLIQYYNGEERAKGNILERFSAQQFPDLHSELNLSSLELGDSALYFCASSGQAPGGGYTFGSGTRLTVV.

V is TRBV3-1 (or the pseudogene TRBV3-2) and J is TRBJ1-2; D remains ambiguous. The V and J ends lost 1 base and 6 bases respectively, with 12 bases between them. The CDR3 has 14 residues. CDR1 is LGHDT and CDR2 is YNNKEL in the germline V gene (reference sequence). The CDR3 DNA sequence: TGTGCCAGCAGCCAAGGGCCTGCTCAGGATGGCTACACCTTC. Encoded protein: CASSQGPAQDGYTF.

The V call is TRBV19, the J call TRBJ1-5; D unclear. Per germline, CDR1 LNHDA and CDR2 SQIVND (reference sequence). This CDR3 is 15 amino acids long. V lost 4 bases to trimming and J lost 3 bases, with 13 bases between them. The CDR3 protein is CASSNIETPNQPQHF. The CDR3 bases are TGTGCCAGTAGTAATATCGAGACACCCAATCAGCCCCAGCATTTT.

The chain recombines TRBV18 with TRBJ2-2; tentative D call: TRBD1 (5 bases). The germline V and J ends were trimmed by 6 bases and 3 bases, with 14 bases remaining between them. The CDR3 has 15 residues. CDR1 is KGHSH, CDR2 LQKENI, per germline. CDR3 coding DNA: TGTGCCAGCTCCCCCAGGGTTCATGACACCGGGGAGCTGTTTTTT. Translating gives CASSPRVHDTGELFF.

This chain uses TRBV27 with TRBJ1-2, with a weak D call TRBD1 (6 bases). V lost 5 bases and J 0 bases, leaving 13 bases between the germline ends. CDR1 is MNHEY and CDR2 is SMNVEV in the germline V gene (reference sequence). The CDR3 has 15 residues. CDR3 nucleotide sequence: TGTGCCAGCAGTACCCGGGGGGGCTCTAACTATGGCTACACCTTC. Translating it yields CASSTRGGSNYGYTF.

The chain uses TRBV7-2 and TRBJ2-3; 7 positions agree with TRBD2. Germline V gene data show CDR1 as SGHTA and CDR2 as FQGNSA. V lost 4 bases, J lost 0 bases, and 7 bases stayed unmatched. The length of the CDR3 is 16 residues. For the CDR3, the DNA is TGTGCCAGCAGCTCCTCCGGCGGGGGAAGCACAGATACGCAGTATTTT. This encodes CASSSSGGGSTDTQYF.

This sequence joins TRBV5-6 and TRBJ2-7, with 9 positions matching TRBD1. This CDR3 has 13 residues. After removal of 4 bases from V and 6 bases from J, the junction contained 5 bases not matched to a gene. Per germline, CDR1 SGHDT and CDR2 YYEEEE. The CDR3 bases are TGTGCCAGCAGCCTGGGACAGGGAGGCGAGCAGTACTTC. This gives the protein CASSLGQGGEQYF.

The chain uses TRBV21-1 and TRBJ1-3; TRBD1, the D gene given by the table, was not confirmed from the DNA. TRBV21-1 is designated a pseudogene. The CDR3 is made up of 19 amino acids. The CDR3 nucleotides read TGTGCCAGCAGCTTTCGACCGGGACAGGGGGCAAACTCTGGAAACACCATATATTTT. Amino acids: CASSFRPGQGANSGNTIYF.

The chain combines TRBV5-1 with TRBJ2-1; unclear D gene. V was pared by 0 bases and J by 0 bases, with 7 bases between. The CDR3 contains 15 residues. The V gene's germline CDR1 is SGHRS and CDR2 YFSETQ. CDR3 sequence (DNA): TGCGCCAGCAGCTTGGGGGTAAGCTCCTACAATGAGCAGTTCTTC. It codes for CASSLGVSSYNEQFF.

The rearrangement links TRBV5-1 to TRBJ2-6; D remains ambiguous. V was cut by 3 bases and J by 3 bases, with 10 bases left in between. CDR1 SGHRS and CDR2 YFSETQ come from the germline V gene. The CDR3 extends over 15 amino acids. CDR3 DNA sequence: TGCGCCAGCAGCTCAACCCCGGGTGGGGCCAACGTCCTGACTTTC. It yields the protein CASSSTPGGANVLTF.